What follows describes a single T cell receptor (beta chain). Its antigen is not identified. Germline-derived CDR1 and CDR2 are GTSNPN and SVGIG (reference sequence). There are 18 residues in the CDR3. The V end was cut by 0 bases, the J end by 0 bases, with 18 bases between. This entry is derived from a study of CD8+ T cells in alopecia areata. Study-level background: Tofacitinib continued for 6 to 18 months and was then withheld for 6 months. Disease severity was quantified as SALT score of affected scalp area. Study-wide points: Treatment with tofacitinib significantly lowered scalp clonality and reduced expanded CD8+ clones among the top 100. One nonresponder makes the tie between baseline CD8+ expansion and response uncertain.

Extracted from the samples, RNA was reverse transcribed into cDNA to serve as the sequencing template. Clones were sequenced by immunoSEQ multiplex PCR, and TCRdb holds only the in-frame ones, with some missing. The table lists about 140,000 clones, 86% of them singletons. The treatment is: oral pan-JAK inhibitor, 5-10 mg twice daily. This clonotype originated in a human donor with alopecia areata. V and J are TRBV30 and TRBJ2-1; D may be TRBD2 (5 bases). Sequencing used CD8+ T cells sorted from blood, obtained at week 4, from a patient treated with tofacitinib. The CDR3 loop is CAWSVLGIGISSYNEQFF. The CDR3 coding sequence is TGTGCCTGGAGTGTACTCGGGATAGGGATAAGCTCCTACAATGAGCAGTTCTTC.